Listed below are T cell receptor beta chains from one sample, sequenced in a study of T cell changes during pregnancy in multiple sclerosis. Libraries were prepared by immunoSEQ multiplex PCR; TCRdb keeps only in-frame clonotypes and omits some of them. The sample consists of 40,000 to 50,000 clones, more than 90% of them appearing once. The material was CD4+ T cells from peripheral blood mononuclear cells, obtained after pregnancy. These receptors were collected from a female donor in good health, enrolled as a control in a pregnancy study. Both conserved end residues are part of each CDR3. D genes are given only for firm matches. Clone size is not always given. Where it is, it says once, few, many or a class for expanded clones.

clone size,J gene,V gene,D gene,CDR3 DNA,CDR3 protein
NA,TRBJ1-5,TRBV19,NA,TGTGCCAGTAGTATGCGGCAGGGTGGGCAGCCCCAGCATTTT,CASSMRQGGQPQHF
NA,TRBJ2-7,TRBV6-5,TRBD1,TGTGCCAGCAGAGGACAGGCAACCTACGAGCAGTACTTC,CASRGQATYEQYF
NA,TRBJ2-1,TRBV7-9,NA,TGTGCCAGCAGCTTAACGGGTGTCAATGAGCAGTTCTTC,CASSLTGVNEQFF
NA,TRBJ2-1,TRBV28,TRBD1,TGTGCCAGCAGTTCCCCGGGACAGGGGTTTGGTGAGCAGTTCTTC,CASSSPGQGFGEQFF
once,TRBJ1-4,TRBV28,NA,TGTGCCAGCAGTTTAGGTACAGAGGAAAAACTGTTTTTT,CASSLGTEEKLFF
NA,TRBJ2-7,TRBV4-2,NA,TGTGCCAGCAGCCAACTCAGGGGACGAGACGAGCAGTACTTC,CASSQLRGRDEQYF
NA,TRBJ1-4,TRBV19,NA,TGTGCCAGTACACAGGGAACAACTAATGAAAAACTGTTTTTT,CASTQGTTNEKLFF
NA,TRBJ1-5,TRBV29-1,NA,TGCAGCGTTGAATTAGGGGGCAATCAGCCCCAGCATTTT,CSVELGGNQPQHF
NA,TRBJ2-3,TRBV18,TRBD1,TGTGCCAGCTCACGATACTATCCGGGACAGGGCACAGATACGCAGTATTTT,CASSRYYPGQGTDTQYF
NA,TRBJ1-1,TRBV5-4,TRBD1,TGTGCCAGCAGCGTCGACAGGGGGAACACTGAAGCTTTCTTT,CASSVDRGNTEAFF
few,TRBJ1-5,TRBV29-1,TRBD1,TGCAGCGTTTCGGACAGGGAGAATTATCAGCCCCAGCATTTT,CSVSDRENYQPQHF
NA,TRBJ1-3,TRBV5-1,NA,TGCGCCAGCAGGCGGGCGGGGACTGACTCTGGAAACACCATATATTTT,CASRRAGTDSGNTIYF
once,TRBJ2-1,TRBV28,NA,TGTGCCAGCCGACATCGACAGGATGGGGATGAGCAGTTCTTC,CASRHRQDGDEQFF
NA,TRBJ2-5,TRBV27,TRBD2,TGTGCCAGCAGTAAGCGGGGGGGGTACCAAGAGACCCAGTACTTC,CASSKRGGYQETQYF
NA,TRBJ1-2,TRBV29-1,NA,TGCAGCGTTGAAGACAGCGGTGGCTACACCTTC,CSVEDSGGYTF
NA,TRBJ2-7,TRBV7-9,TRBD2,TGTGCCAGCAGCTTAGAGACTAGCGGGGCCCAGCAGTACTTC,CASSLETSGAQQYF
NA,TRBJ1-1,TRBV28,NA,TGTGCCAGCAGGGGGCCCGGCTACCTTGATGAAGCTTTCTTT,CASRGPGYLDEAFF
NA,TRBJ1-2,TRBV6-1,NA,TGTGCCAGCAATCCGTCCTTCAAGGGGAACTATGGCTACACCTTC,CASNPSFKGNYGYTF
NA,TRBJ2-2,TRBV14,NA,TGTGCCAGCAGCCTCCCGAAGAACACACGTAACACCGGGGAGCTGTTTTTT,CASSLPKNTRNTGELFF
NA,TRBJ2-2,TRBV7-9,NA,TGTGCCAGCAGCTTTCAGATTAACACCGGGGAGCTGTTTTTT,CASSFQINTGELFF
NA,TRBJ2-5,TRBV7-6,NA,TGTGCCAGCAGCCCATGGCCAGAGGTAGTGACCCAGTACTTC,CASSPWPEVVTQYF
NA,TRBJ2-7,TRBV7-2,NA,TGTGCCAGCAGCCCACAGACGGCCTACGTCCACGAGCAGTACTTC,CASSPQTAYVHEQYF
once,TRBJ2-7,TRBV30,NA,TGTGCCTGGAGTCCCCGGGACTTCCTCACGGAGCAGTACTTC,CAWSPRDFLTEQYF
once,TRBJ1-1,TRBV6-5,TRBD1,TGTGCCAGCAGTTACCGGACAGGGGTCACTGAAGCTTTCTTT,CASSYRTGVTEAFF
NA,TRBJ1-2,TRBV6-1,NA,TGTGCCAGCAGTGAAGCCCAGGGAGGGCTCTATGGCTACACCTTC,CASSEAQGGLYGYTF
once,TRBJ2-7,TRBV4-1,TRBD1,TGCGCCAGCAGCCATCCCGCGGCAGGGGGTAACTACGAGCAGTACTTC,CASSHPAAGGNYEQYF
NA,TRBJ1-4,TRBV5-5,TRBD1,TGTGCCAGCAGGGACAGGGGGCAACGGGATGAAAAACTGTTTTTT,CASRDRGQRDEKLFF
NA,TRBJ2-7,TRBV7-6,TRBD1,TGTGCCAGCAGCCGAGACAGGGTCCCCTACGAGCAGTACTTC,CASSRDRVPYEQYF
NA,TRBJ2-7,TRBV9,TRBD1,TGTGCCAGCAGCGCCACCGACAGGGGCGAGCAGTACTTC,CASSATDRGEQYF
NA,TRBJ1-1,TRBV7-2,TRBD1,TGTGCCAGCACCCAGACGCCACAGGGGATAGAAGCTTTCTTT,CASTQTPQGIEAFF
NA,TRBJ1-6,TRBV7-2,NA,TGTGCCAGCAGCGGAAGGTGGGAAAGCGGGGATTCACCCCTCCACTTT,CASSGRWESGDSPLHF
NA,TRBJ2-1,TRBV27,TRBD2,TGTGCCAGCAGTCCAACTAGCGCCTCCTACAATGAGCAGTTCTTC,CASSPTSASYNEQFF
NA,TRBJ2-2,TRBV7-9,NA,TGTGCCAGCAGCCCTCCCGAGTCCGGGGAGCTGTTTTTT,CASSPPESGELFF
NA,TRBJ1-5,TRBV2,NA,TGTGCCACCTCCTTGGAGAAGGGCAATCAGCCCCAGCATTTT,CATSLEKGNQPQHF
NA,TRBJ2-2,TRBV28,NA,TGTGCCAGCTTTCGGGAGAGTAACGGGGAGCTGTTTTTT,CASFRESNGELFF
NA,TRBJ2-2,TRBV19,TRBD2,TGTGCCAGTAGAGGACTAGCGGGGGGAGAAGGCACCGGGGAGCTGTTTTTT,CASRGLAGGEGTGELFF
NA,TRBJ2-4,TRBV21-1,NA,TGTGCCAGCAGCAGTCCTATTTCCCCGGGGATAACCAAAAACATTCAGTACTTC,CASSSPISPGITKNIQYF
NA,TRBJ2-3,TRBV14,NA,TGTGCCAGCAGCCAAGATCGAGGAGGTACGCAGTATTTT,CASSQDRGGTQYF
once,TRBJ2-1,TRBV7-3,TRBD2,TGTGCCAGCAGCTTAAGGGGCGGGGGGGCCAATGAGCAGTTCTTC,CASSLRGGGANEQFF
NA,TRBJ2-3,TRBV7-2,TRBD2,TGTGCCAGCAGCTCCGCGGGAGGCCCAGATACGCAGTATTTT,CASSSAGGPDTQYF
NA,TRBJ1-2,TRBV7-2,NA,TGTGCCAGCTCCAGGGCATTGGTCTATGGCTACACCTTC,CASSRALVYGYTF
NA,TRBJ2-5,TRBV9,NA,TGTGCCAGCAGCCCCCCGGTGTCTTCGGAGACCCAGTACTTC,CASSPPVSSETQYF
NA,TRBJ2-7,TRBV11-2,NA,TGTGCCAGCAGCTCGAGCTCCTACGAGCAGTACTTC,CASSSSSYEQYF
once,TRBJ2-7,TRBV5-1,TRBD2,TGCGCCAGCAGCCCCGGGACTAACTCCTACGAGCAGTGCTTC,CASSPGTNSYEQCF
NA,TRBJ1-1,TRBV4-3,NA,TGCGCCAGCAGCCAAGAAGGATTCGGGGACACTGAAGCTTTCTTT,CASSQEGFGDTEAFF
NA,TRBJ2-2,TRBV13,NA,TGTGCCAGCAGCCCCAGGGTATCCGGGGAGCTGTTTTTT,CASSPRVSGELFF
NA,TRBJ1-2,TRBV7-6,TRBD1,TGTGCCAGCAGCGCCGACAGGGCTGGCTACACCTTC,CASSADRAGYTF
NA,TRBJ2-2,TRBV7-3,TRBD2,TGTGCCAGCAGCTCCCTAGCGGGAGGAGGCACCGGGGAGCTGTTTTTT,CASSSLAGGGTGELFF
NA,TRBJ2-7,TRBV10-3,TRBD2,TGTGCCATCAGTGAGGGACTAGCGGGAGTACGGTACGAGCAGTACTTC,CAISEGLAGVRYEQYF
once,TRBJ2-7,TRBV2,NA,TGTGCCAGCAGTGTCTCCAGCTACGAGCAGTACTTC,CASSVSSYEQYF
few,TRBJ2-7,TRBV4-1,TRBD2,TGCGCCAGCAGCCAAGGACTAGCGACCTACGAGCAGTACTTC,CASSQGLATYEQYF
NA,TRBJ1-1,TRBV28,TRBD1,TGTGCCAGCAGTTTGACAGGGGGGCGAGGAGCTTTCTTT,CASSLTGGRGAFF